The next 19 T cell receptor beta chains were all read from a single sample in a study of control samples from healthy donors and cancer patients. Method: immunoSEQ multiplex PCR; TCRdb's copy keeps in-frame clones and lacks some. The sample contains 400,000 to 450,000 clones, 80% to 95% of which appear only once. Material: PBMCs. Receptors were obtained from a man between 40 and 49 years old with head and neck cancer.

The chain uses TRBV28 and TRBJ2-1; possibly TRBD1 or TRBD2 for D (6 bases each). Germline V gene lookup returns CDR1 MDHEN and CDR2 SYDVKM. Between the trimmed V and J ends, which lost 7 bases and 8 bases, there was a span of 12 bases. This CDR3 region has 12 residues. The CDR3 nucleotides are TGTGCCAGCAACGCAAGGGGGGATGAGCAGTTCTTC. Residues: CASNARGDEQFF.

The chain has TRBV24-1 and TRBJ2-3; either TRBD1 or TRBD2 may supply D (5 bases each). The V end was cut by 6 bases, the J end by 3 bases, with 9 bases between. The CDR3 is 13 residues long. Germline loops: CDR1 KGHDR, CDR2 SFDVKD. The DNA for the CDR3 is TGTGCCACCAGTCAGGGCGGGACAGATACGCAGTATTTT. Residues: CATSQGGTDTQYF.

V is TRBV5-1 and J is TRBJ2-2, with TRBD1 identical over 9 bases. This CDR3 spans 17 amino acids. Germline lookup yields CDR1 SGHRS and CDR2 YFSETQ. With V trimmed by 3 bases and J by 1 base, 7 bases remained unmatched. The CDR3 nucleotides read TGCGCCAGCAGCTGGGACAGGGCCGGGCAGAACACCGGGGAGCTGTTTTTT. This translates into CASSWDRAGQNTGELFF.

The table lists this clone with a count of one. The V call is TRBV10-3, the J call TRBJ1-2, with D uncertain. V shed 4 bases and J shed 3 bases, with 18 bases lying between them. The CDR3 has 16 residues. From germline, CDR1 is ENHRY and CDR2 SYGVKD. CDR3 bases: TGTGCCATCAGTGCTCTCGGGAATGGTGGGGACTATGGCTACACCTTC. Its protein product is CAISALGNGGDYGYTF.

This chain links TRBV29-1 with TRBJ2-3, with D unresolved. The germline gives CDR1 SQVTM, CDR2 ANQGSEA. This CDR3 spans 16 amino acids. Trimming stripped 0 bases from V and 5 bases from J, with 18 bases between. The CDR3 sequence: CSVEDSGYGVLDTQYF. DNA for the CDR3: TGCAGCGTTGAAGATTCCGGGTACGGAGTTTTAGATACGCAGTATTTT.

The J gene is TRBJ1-4, the V gene TRBV9, with a tentative D call TRBD1 (6 bases). The CDR3 is made up of 15 amino acids. V was pared by 0 bases and J by 8 bases, with 14 bases between. The germline gives CDR1 SGDLS, CDR2 YYNGEE. CDR3 sequence reads: CASSVAQGLEEKLFF. In DNA form, the CDR3 reads TGTGCCAGCAGCGTAGCCCAGGGGCTAGAGGAAAAACTGTTTTTT.

The CDR3 here is CATSKDSNQPQHF. DNA for the CDR3: TGTGCCACTTCAAAGGACTCCAATCAGCCCCAGCATTTT. The chain has TRBV19 and TRBJ1-5, with unresolved D. Germline V CDR1 and CDR2: LNHDA, SQIVND (reference sequence). Deletions cut 10 bases from V and 3 bases from J, with 13 bases between. The CDR3 runs to 13 residues.

The chain employs TRBV27 and TRBJ1-5; tentatively, D is TRBD1 (5 bases). The length of the CDR3 is 14 residues. Trimming took 3 bases from V and 5 from J, leaving 11 bases between them. Per the germline V gene, CDR1 is MNHEY and CDR2 is SMNVEV (reference sequence). This chain's CDR3 is CASSFGGWDQPQHF. The CDR3 DNA is TGTGCCAGCAGTTTCGGGGGGTGGGATCAGCCCCAGCATTTT.

This chain joins TRBV7-2 and TRBJ1-5, with 7 bases matching TRBD1. This CDR3 spans 16 amino acids. V dropped 4 bases and J dropped 4; count of bases not matched to a gene: 10. Per the germline V gene, CDR1 is SGHTA and CDR2 is FQGNSA. The CDR3 DNA is TGTGCCAGCAGCTCGCCACAGGGGCAGTTTAATCAGCCCCAGCATTTT. Residues: CASSSPQGQFNQPQHF.

The chain links TRBV5-6 to TRBJ1-4; D is unclear. Trimming shortened V by 4 bases and J by 8 bases, and 15 bases separated the two germline ends. CDR1 SGHDT and CDR2 YYEEEE come from the germline V gene. This CDR3 is 14 amino acids long. This CDR3 reads CASSAGFGTEKLFF. As DNA, the CDR3 is TGTGCCAGCAGCGCGGGGTTTGGCACGGAAAAACTGTTTTTT.

The chain combines TRBV7-3 with TRBJ1-1; maybe TRBD1 (6 bases). This CDR3 is 16 amino acids long. V was clipped by 3 bases and J by 0 bases, with 14 bases between them. The germline CDR1 and CDR2 sequences are SGHTA and FQGTGA. The CDR3 bases are TGTGCCAGCAGCTTGGGGGGCAGGGTATTGAACACTGAAGCTTTCTTT. Encoded protein: CASSLGGRVLNTEAFF.

The rearrangement uses TRBV10-2 and TRBJ2-1, with D perhaps TRBD1 (6 bases). The CDR3 runs to 15 residues. The V gene's germline CDR1 is WSHSY and CDR2 SAAADI. The V end was cut by 2 bases, the J end by 1 base, with 9 bases between. The CDR3 nucleotides are TGCGCCAGCAGTGAGACAAGGGGGTCCTACAATGAGCAGTTCTTC. Its translation: CASSETRGSYNEQFF.

CDR3 sequence (DNA): TGTGCCAGCAGCTATAGCGGGGGGGCTTTCCACGGGGAGCTGTTTTTT. Amino acid sequence: CASSYSGGAFHGELFF. V usage is TRBV3-1 (or the pseudogene TRBV3-2) and J usage is TRBJ2-2; 11 nucleotides align to TRBD2. With V trimmed by 5 bases and J by 7 bases, 9 bases remained unmatched. Germline lookup yields CDR1 LGHDT and CDR2 YNNKEL (reference sequence). The CDR3 has 16 amino acids.

This rearrangement joins TRBV7-3 to TRBJ1-1; D remains unclear. Trimming removed 5 bases from V and 1 base from J, with 8 bases in between. From germline, CDR1 is SGHTA and CDR2 FQGTGA. The CDR3 runs to 13 residues. CDR3 protein: CASSRTENTEAFF. The CDR3 coding sequence is TGTGCCAGCAGCCGCACAGAGAACACTGAAGCTTTCTTT.

The chain uses TRBV5-4 and TRBJ2-3, with 9 bases lining up with TRBD2. V lost 1 base, J lost 4 bases, and 4 bases stayed unmatched. Germline CDR1 reads SGHNT; CDR2 reads YYREEE (reference sequence). CDR3 length equals 15 residues. As DNA, the CDR3 is TGTGCCAGCAGCTTGTCTAGCGGGAAAGCAGATACGCAGTATTTT. Its translation is CASSLSSGKADTQYF.

The chain has TRBV5-1 and TRBJ2-6; the D is unclear. The V end lost 0 bases, the J end lost 0 bases, and 7 bases lay between the germline ends. Per the germline V gene, CDR1 is SGHRS and CDR2 is YFSETQ. This CDR3 is built from 16 residues. The CDR3 is CASSLAADSGANVLTF. The CDR3 region has the DNA TGCGCCAGCAGCTTGGCGGCGGACTCTGGGGCCAACGTCCTGACTTTC.

V is TRBV27 and J is TRBJ1-3, with D possibly being TRBD1 (6 bases). V was cut by 2 bases and J by 4 bases, with 12 bases left in between. The germline V gene encodes CDR1 MNHEY and CDR2 SMNVEV (reference sequence). The CDR3 covers 15 residues. The CDR3 is CASSLTGAKGNTIYF. In DNA form, the CDR3 reads TGTGCCAGCAGTTTAACGGGGGCTAAGGGAAACACCATATATTTT.

The J gene is TRBJ2-3, the V gene TRBV27, with D hard to call. The CDR3 is 13 amino acids. V lost 6 bases and J 0 bases, leaving 7 bases between the germline ends. Germline CDR1 MNHEY, CDR2 SMNVEV (reference sequence). The CDR3 coding sequence is TGTGCCAGCAGAGGCAGAAGCACAGATACGCAGTATTTT. Protein product: CASRGRSTDTQYF.

The chain combines TRBV2 with TRBJ1-2; D is uncertain. This CDR3 region has 12 residues. V was trimmed by 1 base and J by 7 bases, leaving 7 bases between them. CDR1 is SNHLY, CDR2 FYNNEI, per germline. The CDR3 protein is CASSEGWSGYTF. CDR3 DNA: TGTGCCAGCAGTGAAGGTTGGAGTGGCTACACCTTC.